Each of the 13 T cell receptor beta chains below was sequenced from the same sample in a study of PD-L1 blockade in urothelial cancer. TCRdb's table, derived via immunoSEQ multiplex PCR, lists solely in-frame clones and lacks some. Of 85,000 to 100,000 clones listed, roughly nine tenths are singletons. The source material was PBMCs, sampled around atezolizumab (anti-PD-L1) treatment. The receptors shown here come from a man aged 60 to 69 with urothelial cancer.

This clone was found a few times. The chain combines TRBV5-1 with TRBJ2-3; 7 bases are shared with TRBD2. The CDR3 length is 17 residues. The germline V gene encodes CDR1 SGHRS and CDR2 YFSETQ. J was trimmed by 4 bases and V by 3 bases; bases with no gene match: 14. The CDR3 loop is CASSSSTRAGEPDTQYF. In nucleotides, the CDR3 is TGCGCCAGCAGCTCCTCGACTAGGGCGGGGGAACCAGATACGCAGTATTTT. Together with reference TRBV5-1 and TRBJ2-3, the CDR3 gives the full variable domain: KAGVTQTPRYLIKTRGQQVTLSCSPISGHRSVSWYQQTPGQGLQFLFEYFSETQRNKGNFPGRFSGRQFSNSRSEMNVSTLELGDSALYLCASSSSTRAGEPDTQYFGPGTRLTVL.

The chain is built from TRBV10-3 and TRBJ1-2; TRBD1 aligns across 8 bases. V dropped 5 bases and J dropped 4; count of bases not matched to a gene: 6. The germline CDR1 and CDR2 sequences are ENHRY and SYGVKD. The CDR3 runs 14 residues. The CDR3: CAISTGQGAYGYTF. The CDR3 nucleotides read TGTGCCATCAGTACCGGACAGGGCGCCTATGGCTACACCTTC.

The chain couples TRBV10-1 to TRBJ2-1; 8 nucleotides align to TRBD2. Germline values: CDR1 WNHNN, CDR2 SYGVQD (reference sequence). CDR3 length equals 15 residues. The trim removed 1 base at V and 8 bases at J, leaving 7 bases unmatched. The CDR3 DNA is TGCGCCAGCAGTGAGTTCCAGCGGGAGAAAGATGAGCAGTTCTTC. Amino acids: CASSEFQREKDEQFF.

The chain employs TRBV5-4 and TRBJ2-5; 11 nucleotides match TRBD1. The CDR3 totals 15 residues. Germline CDR1 and CDR2: SGHNT and YYREEE (reference sequence). Trimming removed 4 bases from V and 1 base from J; junction bases left unmatched: 3. Written as DNA, the CDR3 is TGTGCCAGCAGCGCGGGACAGGGGGTCCAAGAGACCCAGTACTTC. It encodes CASSAGQGVQETQYF.

A single count supports this clone. V gene TRBV10-3 combines with J gene TRBJ1-2, with 9 nucleotides matching TRBD1. CDR3 size: 16 residues. In germline, CDR1 is ENHRY, CDR2 SYGVKD. Trimming at V came to 0 bases and at J to 6 bases, leaving 8 bases not matched to a gene. CDR3 DNA: TGTGCCATCAGTGAGTCGGGACAGGGTAGGAAGGATGGCTACACCTTC. Its protein is CAISESGQGRKDGYTF.

This clone has a handful of counts. The chain joins TRBV11-1 to TRBJ2-2, with 10 bases lining up with TRBD2. V gave up 6 bases and J gave up 1 base; unmatched junction bases: 2. Germline V gene lookup returns CDR1 SGHAT and CDR2 FQDESV (reference sequence). This CDR3 is 15 amino acids long. The CDR3 sequence: CASRRLAGNTGELFF. DNA of the CDR3: TGTGCCAGCAGGAGACTAGCGGGGAACACCGGGGAGCTGTTTTTT. Full variable domain (rest looked up from reference TRBV11-1 and TRBJ2-2): EAEVAQSPRYKITEKSQAVAFWCDPISGHATLYWYRQILGQGPELLVQFQDESVVDDSQLPKDRFSAERLKGVDSTLKIQPAELGDSAMYLCASRRLAGNTGELFFGEGSRLTVL.

Points on this clone: The junction differs from germline at one of its ends, possibly a read error. The chain recombines TRBV7-2 with TRBJ2-1, with 9 bases that match TRBD1. From germline, CDR1 is SGHTA and CDR2 FQGNSA. This CDR3 has 13 residues. CDR3 nucleotides: TGTGCCAGCAGCTCCGCCGCCTGGACAGGGGCGGTCTTC. Amino acids: CASSSAAWTGAVF.

This clone was seen just once. V usage is TRBV30 and J usage is TRBJ2-5; 7 nucleotides agree with TRBD2. Looked up from germline, CDR1 is GTSNPN and CDR2 is SVGIG (reference sequence). The CDR3 is 13 amino acids. V lost 2 bases to trimming and J lost 7 bases; unmatched junction nucleotides: 7. The CDR3 spells CAWSTGGGVTQYF. In DNA form, the CDR3 reads TGTGCCTGGAGTACTGGCGGGGGTGTGACCCAGTACTTC.

The chain is built from TRBV5-1 and TRBJ2-5, with 7 nucleotides matching TRBD1. Germline V CDR1 and CDR2: SGHRS, YFSETQ. The CDR3 extends over 14 amino acids. The J segment lost 2 bases and the V segment lost 4 bases, leaving 5 bases of the junction unmatched. CDR3: CASSTGTAQETQYF. CDR3 DNA: TGCGCCAGCAGCACCGGGACAGCACAAGAGACCCAGTACTTC.

The genes are TRBV5-6 and TRBJ1-6, with D maybe TRBD1 (6 bases). V was cut by 6 bases and J by 10 bases, with 29 bases left in between. CDR3 length: 18 residues. Looked up from germline, CDR1 is SGHDT and CDR2 is YYEEEE. Here the CDR3 reads CASTIHLGAQSGRSPLHF. For the CDR3, the DNA is TGTGCCAGCACCATACACCTGGGGGCGCAATCAGGGCGATCACCCCTCCACTTT.

The V gene is TRBV11-3, the J gene TRBJ1-1, with D perhaps TRBD1 (6 bases). The CDR3 consists of 12 residues. The V end was cut by 5 bases, the J end by 7 bases, with 11 bases between. The germline gives CDR1 SGHNT, CDR2 YENEEA. CDR3 nucleotide sequence: TGTGCCAGCAGCGAACAGGGCGGTGAAGCTTTCTTT. Its protein is CASSEQGGEAFF.

The rearrangement links TRBV6-1 to TRBJ2-7; TRBD1 might be the D (5 bases). Per germline, CDR1 MNHNS and CDR2 SASEGT. CDR3 size: 12 residues. The ends were cut back, 2 bases at V and 3 bases at J, with 5 bases in the middle. CDR3 residues: CASSEQGYEQYF. In DNA form, the CDR3 reads TGTGCCAGCAGTGAACAGGGCTACGAGCAGTACTTC.

The rearrangement uses TRBV5-6 and TRBJ2-1, with D tentatively TRBD2 (5 bases). The germline V and J ends were trimmed by 0 bases and 0 bases, with 19 bases remaining between them. Germline values: CDR1 SGHDT, CDR2 YYEEEE. CDR3 length equals 19 residues. The DNA for the CDR3 is TGTGCCAGCAGCTTGGCCAATGGGCAGGACTTTAGCTCCTACAATGAGCAGTTCTTC. Translated: CASSLANGQDFSSYNEQFF.